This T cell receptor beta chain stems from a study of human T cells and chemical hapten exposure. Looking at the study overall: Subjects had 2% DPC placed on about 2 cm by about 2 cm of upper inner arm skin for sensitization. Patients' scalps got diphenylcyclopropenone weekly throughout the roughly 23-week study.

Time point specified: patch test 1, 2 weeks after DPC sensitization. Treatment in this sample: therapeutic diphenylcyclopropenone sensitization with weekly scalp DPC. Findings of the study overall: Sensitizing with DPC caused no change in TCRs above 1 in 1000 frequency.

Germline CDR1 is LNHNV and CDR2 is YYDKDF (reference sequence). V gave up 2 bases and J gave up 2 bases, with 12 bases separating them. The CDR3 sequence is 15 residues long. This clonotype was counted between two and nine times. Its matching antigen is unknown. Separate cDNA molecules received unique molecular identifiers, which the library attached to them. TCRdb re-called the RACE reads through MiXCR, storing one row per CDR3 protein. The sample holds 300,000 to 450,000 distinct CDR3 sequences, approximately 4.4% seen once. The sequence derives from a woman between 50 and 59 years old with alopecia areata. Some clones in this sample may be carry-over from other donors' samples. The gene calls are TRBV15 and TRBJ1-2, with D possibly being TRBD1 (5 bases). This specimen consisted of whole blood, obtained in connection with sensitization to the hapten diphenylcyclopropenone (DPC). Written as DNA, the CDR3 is TGTGCCACCAGCAGACCCCAGGGAAGAAACTATGGCTACACCTTC. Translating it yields CATSRPQGRNYGYTF.